A single TCR beta chain is shown here with its context. Its antigen is not known. The sample is drawn from a study of T-cell reconstitution after alpha-beta-depleted transplantation in children. Study observations and caveats: Among T cells one year after transplant, newly produced cells accounted for most counts and diversity. As was reported, about two months after transplant, alpha-beta T cells came from several hundred expanded graft clones.

V gave up 1 base and J gave up 4 bases; unmatched junction bases: 5. Germline V gene lookup returns CDR1 LGHNA and CDR2 YSLEER. The CDR3 covers 16 residues. The TCRbeta library incorporated unique molecular identifiers. Using its own MiXCR run on the PCR reads, TCRdb lists one record per CDR3 protein. The sample includes fewer than 550,000 distinct CDR3 sequences, 10% to 12% seen only once; the top ten take 12% to 15%. The receptor's source is a female patient between 2 and 15 years old who had a stem cell transplant for aplastic anemia, so the T cells may come from the graft donor. V gene TRBV4-3 combines with J gene TRBJ2-1; 9 bases fit TRBD2. This specimen was PBMCs, mostly from graft donor cells, taken 180 days after TCRalphabeta/CD19-depleted stem cell transplant. The CDR3 is CASSQVSTSGYNEQFF. DNA of the CDR3: TGCGCCAGCAGCCAAGTATCGACTAGCGGTTACAATGAGCAGTTCTTC.